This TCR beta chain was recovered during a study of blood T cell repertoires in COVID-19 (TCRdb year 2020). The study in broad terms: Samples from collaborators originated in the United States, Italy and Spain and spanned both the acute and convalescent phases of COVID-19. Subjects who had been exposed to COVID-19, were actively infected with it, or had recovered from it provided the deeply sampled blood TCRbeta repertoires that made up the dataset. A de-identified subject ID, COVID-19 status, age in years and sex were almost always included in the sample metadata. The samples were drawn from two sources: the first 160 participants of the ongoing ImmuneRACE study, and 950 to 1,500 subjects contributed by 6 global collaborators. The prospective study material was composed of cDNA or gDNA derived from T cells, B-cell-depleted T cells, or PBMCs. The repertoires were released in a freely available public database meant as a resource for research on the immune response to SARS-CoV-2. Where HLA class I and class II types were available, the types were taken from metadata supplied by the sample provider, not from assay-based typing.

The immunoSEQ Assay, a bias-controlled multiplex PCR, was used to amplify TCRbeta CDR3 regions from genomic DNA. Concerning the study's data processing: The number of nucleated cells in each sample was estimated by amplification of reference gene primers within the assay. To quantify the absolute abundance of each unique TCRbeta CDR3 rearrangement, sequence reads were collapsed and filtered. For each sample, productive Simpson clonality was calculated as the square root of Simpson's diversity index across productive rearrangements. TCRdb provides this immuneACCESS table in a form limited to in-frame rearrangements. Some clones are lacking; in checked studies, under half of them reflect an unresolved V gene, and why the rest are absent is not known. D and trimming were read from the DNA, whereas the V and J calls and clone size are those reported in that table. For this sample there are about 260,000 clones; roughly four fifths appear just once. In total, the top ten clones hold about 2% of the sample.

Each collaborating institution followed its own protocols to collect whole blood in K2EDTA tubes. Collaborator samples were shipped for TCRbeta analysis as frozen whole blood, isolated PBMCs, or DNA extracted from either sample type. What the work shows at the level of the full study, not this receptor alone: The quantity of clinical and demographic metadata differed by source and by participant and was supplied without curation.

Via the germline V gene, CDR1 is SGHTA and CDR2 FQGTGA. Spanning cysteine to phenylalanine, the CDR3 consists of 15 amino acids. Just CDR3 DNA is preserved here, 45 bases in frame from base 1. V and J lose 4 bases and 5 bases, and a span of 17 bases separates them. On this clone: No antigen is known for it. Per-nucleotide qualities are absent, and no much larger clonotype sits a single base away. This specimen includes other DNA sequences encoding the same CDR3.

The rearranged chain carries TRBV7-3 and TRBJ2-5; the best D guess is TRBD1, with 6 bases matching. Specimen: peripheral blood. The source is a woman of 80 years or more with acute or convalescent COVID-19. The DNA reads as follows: TGTGCCAGCAGCTCCACCGGGACATGGGGGGAGACCCAGTACTTC. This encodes CASSSTGTWGETQYF. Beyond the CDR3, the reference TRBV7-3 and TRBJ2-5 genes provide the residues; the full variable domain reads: GAGVSQTPSNKVTEKGKYVELRCDPISGHTALYWYRQSLGQGPEFLIYFQGTGAADDSGLPNDRFFAVRPEGSVSTLKIQRTERGDSAVYLCASSSTGTWGETQYFGPGTRLLVL.